Included here is one T cell receptor (beta chain) sequence, with context. The germline V and J ends were trimmed by 4 bases and 1 base, with 13 bases remaining between them. Germline loops: CDR1 SGHVS, CDR2 FNYEAQ. The CDR3 consists of 15 residues. The sample belongs to a study of cytomegalovirus exposure and HLA in healthy donors. The PCR ran on 60 Vbeta and 13 Jbeta primers. This table comes from immunoSEQ multiplex PCR, and its TCRdb copy is limited to in-frame clones, with some not included. The table lists under 70,000 clones, about 69% of them singletons. The specimen sequenced was PBMCs. This clonotype was sampled from a man aged 35 to 55 in good health and CMV-seropositive. The J gene is TRBJ1-1, the V gene TRBV7-6; weak D call: TRBD1 (5 bases). The CDR3 DNA reads TGTGCCAGCAGCTCAAACAGGCGACAGAACACTGAAGCTTTCTTT. Translating gives CASSSNRRQNTEAFF.